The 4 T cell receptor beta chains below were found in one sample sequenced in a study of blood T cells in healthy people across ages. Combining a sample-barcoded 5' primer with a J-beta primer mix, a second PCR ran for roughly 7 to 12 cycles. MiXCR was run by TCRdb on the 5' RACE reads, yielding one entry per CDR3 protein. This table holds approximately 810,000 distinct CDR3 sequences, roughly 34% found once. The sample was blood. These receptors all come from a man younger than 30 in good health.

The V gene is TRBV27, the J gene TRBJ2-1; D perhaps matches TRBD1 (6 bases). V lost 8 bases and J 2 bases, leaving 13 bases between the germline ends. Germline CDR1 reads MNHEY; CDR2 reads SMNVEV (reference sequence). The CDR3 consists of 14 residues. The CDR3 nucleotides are TGTGCCAGCCCAAACAGGGCGCCCTACAATGAGCAGTTCTTC. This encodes CASPNRAPYNEQFF.

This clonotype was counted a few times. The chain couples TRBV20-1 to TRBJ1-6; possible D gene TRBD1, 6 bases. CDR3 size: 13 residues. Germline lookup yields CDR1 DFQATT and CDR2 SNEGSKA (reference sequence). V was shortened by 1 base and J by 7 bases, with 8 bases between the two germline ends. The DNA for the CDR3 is TGCAGTGCTAGAGTCCAGGGGAATTCACCCCTCCACTTT. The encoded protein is CSARVQGNSPLHF.

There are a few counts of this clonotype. In DNA, the CDR3 is TGCAGCGTCGGGGGACTAGCGGGGGGGCCTGAGCAGTTCTTC. Encoded protein: CSVGGLAGGPEQFF. The V and J genes are TRBV29-1 and TRBJ2-1; 16 bases line up with TRBD2. V lost 6 bases and J lost 9; bases outside the gene matches: 5. In germline, CDR1 is SQVTM, CDR2 ANQGSEA. This CDR3 spans 14 amino acids.

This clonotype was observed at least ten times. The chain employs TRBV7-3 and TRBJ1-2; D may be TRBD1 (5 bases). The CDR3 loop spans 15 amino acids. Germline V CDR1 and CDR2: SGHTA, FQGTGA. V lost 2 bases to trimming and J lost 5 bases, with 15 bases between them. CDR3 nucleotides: TGTGCCAGCAGCTTAGCCCCAGGGAGTAATTATGGCTACACCTTC. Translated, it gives CASSLAPGSNYGYTF.